The following is a T cell receptor beta chain sequence with its context. What it binds is unknown. Within the sample, other DNA sequences also encode this same CDR3. This was a survey-level run. Produced via immunoSEQ multiplex PCR; TCRdb's table is partial and in-frame only. The data show around 100,000 clones, about three quarters seen once. J gave up 4 bases and V 4 bases, and 5 bases lay outside the gene matches. Per the germline V gene, CDR1 is SQVTM and CDR2 is ANQGSEA. The CDR3 is 13 amino acids. The sample comes from a study of fetal regulatory T cell absence and autoimmunity. Turning to the study itself: Exocrine pancreas autoimmunity occurred in IPEX patients lacking clinical diabetes.

Whole-study results and caveats: Broadly similar TRB gene family usage was seen in pancreas and cord blood. Some top pancreas TCR clones were over 80-fold enriched versus cord blood.

The sequenced sample consisted of pancreas tissue. The chain links TRBV29-1 to TRBJ2-3; 7 bases map to TRBD1. The TCR comes from a male donor with IPEX syndrome. CDR3 residues: CSVARGRSDTQYF. Here the CDR3 DNA reads TGCAGCGTTGCGAGGGGGCGATCAGATACGCAGTATTTT.